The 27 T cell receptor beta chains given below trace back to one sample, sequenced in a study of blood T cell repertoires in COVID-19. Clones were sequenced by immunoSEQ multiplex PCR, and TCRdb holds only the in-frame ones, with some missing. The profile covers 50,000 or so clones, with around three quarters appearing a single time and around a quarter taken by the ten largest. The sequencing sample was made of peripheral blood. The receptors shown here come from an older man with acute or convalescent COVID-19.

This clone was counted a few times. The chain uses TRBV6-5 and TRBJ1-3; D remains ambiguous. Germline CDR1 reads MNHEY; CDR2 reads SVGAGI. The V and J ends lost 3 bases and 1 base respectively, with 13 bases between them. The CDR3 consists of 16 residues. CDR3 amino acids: CASSYSFTDSGNTIYF. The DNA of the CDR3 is TGTGCCAGCAGTTATTCCTTTACAGATTCTGGAAACACCATATATTTT.

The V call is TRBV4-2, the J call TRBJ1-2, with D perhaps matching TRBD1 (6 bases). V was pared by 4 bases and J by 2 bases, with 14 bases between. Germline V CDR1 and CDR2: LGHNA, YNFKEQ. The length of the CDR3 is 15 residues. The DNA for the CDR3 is TGTGCCAGCAGCCCGTCGGGGGGGGCGAACTATGGCTACACCTTC. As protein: CASSPSGGANYGYTF.

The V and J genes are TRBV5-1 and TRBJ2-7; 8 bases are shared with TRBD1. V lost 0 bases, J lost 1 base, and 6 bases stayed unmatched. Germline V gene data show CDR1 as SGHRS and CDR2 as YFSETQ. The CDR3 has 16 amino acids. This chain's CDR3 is CASSLGPGQGSYEQYF. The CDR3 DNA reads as TGCGCCAGCAGCTTGGGGCCCGGACAGGGTTCCTACGAGCAGTACTTC.

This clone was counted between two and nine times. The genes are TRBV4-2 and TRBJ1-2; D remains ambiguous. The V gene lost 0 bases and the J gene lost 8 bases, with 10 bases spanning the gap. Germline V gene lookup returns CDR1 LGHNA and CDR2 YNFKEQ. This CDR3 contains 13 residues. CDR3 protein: CASSQDPSLGYTF. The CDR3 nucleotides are TGTGCCAGCAGCCAAGATCCTTCCTTGGGCTACACCTTC.

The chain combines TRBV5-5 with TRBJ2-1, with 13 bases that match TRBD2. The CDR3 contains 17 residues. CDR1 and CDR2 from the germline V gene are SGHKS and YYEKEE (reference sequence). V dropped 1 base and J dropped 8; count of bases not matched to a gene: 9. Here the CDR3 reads CASSLYVGTSGNYEQFF. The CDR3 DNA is TGTGCCAGCAGCTTGTACGTTGGGACTAGCGGGAACTATGAGCAGTTCTTC.

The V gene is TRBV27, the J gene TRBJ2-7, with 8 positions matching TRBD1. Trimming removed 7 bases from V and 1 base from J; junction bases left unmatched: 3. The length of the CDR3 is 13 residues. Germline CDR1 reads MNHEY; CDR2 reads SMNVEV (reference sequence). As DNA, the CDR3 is TGTGCCAGCACCGGACAGGGATCCTACGAGCAGTACTTC. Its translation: CASTGQGSYEQYF.

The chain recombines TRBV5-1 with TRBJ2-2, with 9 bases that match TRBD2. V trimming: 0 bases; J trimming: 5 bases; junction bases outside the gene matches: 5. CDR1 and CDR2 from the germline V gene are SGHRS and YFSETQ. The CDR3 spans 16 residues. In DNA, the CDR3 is TGCGCCAGCAGCTTGGCTTTTAGCGGGAGTACCGGGGAGCTGTTTTTT. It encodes CASSLAFSGSTGELFF.

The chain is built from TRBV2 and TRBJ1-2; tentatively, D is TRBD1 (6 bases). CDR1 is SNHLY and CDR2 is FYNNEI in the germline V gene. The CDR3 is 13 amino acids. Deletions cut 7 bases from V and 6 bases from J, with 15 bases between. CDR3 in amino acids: CASNYQGRDGYTF. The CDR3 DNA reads TGTGCCAGCAACTACCAGGGGCGGGATGGCTACACCTTC.

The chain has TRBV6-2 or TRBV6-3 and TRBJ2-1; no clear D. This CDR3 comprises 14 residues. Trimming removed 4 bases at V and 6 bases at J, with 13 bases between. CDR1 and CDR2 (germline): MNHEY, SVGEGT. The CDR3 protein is CASSFDTASNEQFF. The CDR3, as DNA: TGTGCCAGCAGTTTCGACACGGCTTCCAATGAGCAGTTCTTC.

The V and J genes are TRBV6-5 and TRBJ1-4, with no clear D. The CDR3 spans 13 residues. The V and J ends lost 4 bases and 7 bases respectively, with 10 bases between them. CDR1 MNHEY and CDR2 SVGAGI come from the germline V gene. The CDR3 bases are TGTGCCAGCAGTTCACAAAAGTTTGAAAAACTGTTTTTT. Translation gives CASSSQKFEKLFF.

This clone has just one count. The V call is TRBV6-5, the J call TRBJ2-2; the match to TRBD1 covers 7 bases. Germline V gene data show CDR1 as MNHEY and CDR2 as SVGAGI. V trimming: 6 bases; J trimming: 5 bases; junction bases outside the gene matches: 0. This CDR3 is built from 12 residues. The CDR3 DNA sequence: TGTGCCAGCAGCAGGGGGACCGGGGAGCTGTTTTTT. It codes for CASSRGTGELFF.

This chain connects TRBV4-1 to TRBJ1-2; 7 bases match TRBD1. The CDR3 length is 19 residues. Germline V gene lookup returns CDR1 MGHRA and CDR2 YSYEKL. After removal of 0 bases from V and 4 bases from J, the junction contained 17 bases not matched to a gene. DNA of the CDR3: TGCGCCAGCAGCCAAGAAATAGAAAGGGGGCGCGGAGGAGTCTATGGCTACACCTTC. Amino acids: CASSQEIERGRGGVYGYTF.

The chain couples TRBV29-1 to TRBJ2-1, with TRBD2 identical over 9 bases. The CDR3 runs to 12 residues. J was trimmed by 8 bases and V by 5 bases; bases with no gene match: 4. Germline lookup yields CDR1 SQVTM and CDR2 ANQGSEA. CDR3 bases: TGCAGCGTTATACTAGCGGGCTATGAGCAGTTCTTC. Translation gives CSVILAGYEQFF.

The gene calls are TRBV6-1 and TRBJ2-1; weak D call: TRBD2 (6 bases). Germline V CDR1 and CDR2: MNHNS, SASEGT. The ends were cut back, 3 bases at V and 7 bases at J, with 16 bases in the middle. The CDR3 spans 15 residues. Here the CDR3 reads CASSDQAAGRNEQFF. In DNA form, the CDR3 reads TGTGCCAGCAGTGATCAGGCCGCTGGGAGGAATGAGCAGTTCTTC.

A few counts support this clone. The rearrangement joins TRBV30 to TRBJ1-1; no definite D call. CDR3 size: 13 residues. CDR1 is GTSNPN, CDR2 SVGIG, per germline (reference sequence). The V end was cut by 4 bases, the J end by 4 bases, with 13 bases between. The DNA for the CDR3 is TGTGCCTGGACCCTCCCCGGTATCACTGAAGCTTTCTTT. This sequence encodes CAWTLPGITEAFF.

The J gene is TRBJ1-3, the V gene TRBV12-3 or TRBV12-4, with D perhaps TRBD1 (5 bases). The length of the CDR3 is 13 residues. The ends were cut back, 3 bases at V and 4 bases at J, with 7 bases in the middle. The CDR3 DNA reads TGTGCCAGCAGTTTCCAGGGAGGAAACACCATATATTTT. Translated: CASSFQGGNTIYF.

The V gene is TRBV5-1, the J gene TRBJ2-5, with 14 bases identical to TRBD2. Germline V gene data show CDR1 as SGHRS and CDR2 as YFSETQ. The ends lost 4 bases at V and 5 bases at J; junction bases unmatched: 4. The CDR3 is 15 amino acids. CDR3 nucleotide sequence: TGCGCCAGCAGCGGGACTAGCGGGGGCCCTGAGACCCAGTACTTC. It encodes CASSGTSGGPETQYF.

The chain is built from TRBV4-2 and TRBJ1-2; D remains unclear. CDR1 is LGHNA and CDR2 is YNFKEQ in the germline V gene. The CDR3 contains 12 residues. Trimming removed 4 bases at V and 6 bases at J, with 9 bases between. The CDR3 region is CASSPGWDGYTF. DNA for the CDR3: TGTGCCAGCAGCCCGGGGTGGGATGGCTACACCTTC.

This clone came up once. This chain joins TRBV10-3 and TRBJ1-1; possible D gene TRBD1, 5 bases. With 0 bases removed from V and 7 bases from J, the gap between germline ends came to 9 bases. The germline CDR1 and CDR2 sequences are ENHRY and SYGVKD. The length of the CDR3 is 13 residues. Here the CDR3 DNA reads TGTGCCATCAGTGAGTCGGGGCAGGGTGAAGCTTTCTTT. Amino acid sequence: CAISESGQGEAFF.

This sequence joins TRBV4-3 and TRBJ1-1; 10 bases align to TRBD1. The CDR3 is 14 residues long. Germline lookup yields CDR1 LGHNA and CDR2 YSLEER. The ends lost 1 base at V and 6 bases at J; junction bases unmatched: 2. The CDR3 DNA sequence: TGCGCCAGCAGCCAAGGACAGGGGGCGGCTGAAGCTTTCTTT. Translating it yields CASSQGQGAAEAFF.

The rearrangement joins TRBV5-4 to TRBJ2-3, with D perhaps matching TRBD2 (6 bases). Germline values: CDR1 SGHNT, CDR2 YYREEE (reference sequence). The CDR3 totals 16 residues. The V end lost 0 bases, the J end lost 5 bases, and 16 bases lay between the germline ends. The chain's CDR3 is CASSLAGARRGDTQYF. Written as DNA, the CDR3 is TGTGCCAGCAGCTTGGCCGGTGCGCGGAGGGGAGATACGCAGTATTTT.

CDR3 residues: CAWMPGYMNTEAFF. CDR3 coding DNA: TGTGCCTGGATGCCCGGGTACATGAACACTGAAGCTTTCTTT. The chain carries TRBV30 and TRBJ1-1; no reliable D call. The CDR3 sequence is 14 residues long. CDR1 is GTSNPN, CDR2 SVGIG, per germline (reference sequence). V lost 4 bases and J lost 0, with 12 bases in between.

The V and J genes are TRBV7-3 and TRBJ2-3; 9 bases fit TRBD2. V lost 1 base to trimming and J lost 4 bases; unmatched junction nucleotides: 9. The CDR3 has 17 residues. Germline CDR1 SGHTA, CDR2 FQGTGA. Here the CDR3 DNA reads TGTGCCAGCAGCTTAAGGTTCGGCGGGGGGGCCGCAGATACGCAGTATTTT. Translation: CASSLRFGGGAADTQYF.

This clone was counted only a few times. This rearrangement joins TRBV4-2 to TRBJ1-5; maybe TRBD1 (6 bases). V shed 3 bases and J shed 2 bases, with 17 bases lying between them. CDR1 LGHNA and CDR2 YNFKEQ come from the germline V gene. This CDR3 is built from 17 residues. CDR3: CASSQITGWAGNQPQHF. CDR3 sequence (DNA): TGTGCCAGCAGCCAGATTACAGGGTGGGCGGGCAATCAGCCCCAGCATTTT.

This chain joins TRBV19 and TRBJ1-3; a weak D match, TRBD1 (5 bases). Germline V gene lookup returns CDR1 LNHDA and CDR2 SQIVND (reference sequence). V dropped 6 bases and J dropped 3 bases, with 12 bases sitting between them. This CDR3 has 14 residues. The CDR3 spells CASSRQRLGNTIYF. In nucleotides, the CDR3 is TGTGCCAGTAGCCGACAGAGGCTTGGAAACACCATATATTTT.

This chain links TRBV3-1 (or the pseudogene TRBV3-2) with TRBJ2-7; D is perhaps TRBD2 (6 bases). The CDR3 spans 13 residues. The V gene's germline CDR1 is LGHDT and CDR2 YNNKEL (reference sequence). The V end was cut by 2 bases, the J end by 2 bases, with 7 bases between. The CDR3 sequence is CASSQWGAYEQYF. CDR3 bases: TGTGCCAGCAGCCAATGGGGGGCCTACGAGCAGTACTTC.

Written as DNA, the CDR3 is TGCGCCAGCAGCTTGGGACAGGGAATTAACTCCGGGGCCAACGTCCTGACTTTC. This sequence encodes CASSLGQGINSGANVLTF. V gene TRBV5-1 combines with J gene TRBJ2-6, with 7 bases fitting TRBD1. The CDR3 extends over 18 amino acids. Germline trimming cut 0 bases from V and 4 bases from J; bases unmatched to any gene: 10. Germline V gives CDR1 SGHRS, CDR2 YFSETQ.